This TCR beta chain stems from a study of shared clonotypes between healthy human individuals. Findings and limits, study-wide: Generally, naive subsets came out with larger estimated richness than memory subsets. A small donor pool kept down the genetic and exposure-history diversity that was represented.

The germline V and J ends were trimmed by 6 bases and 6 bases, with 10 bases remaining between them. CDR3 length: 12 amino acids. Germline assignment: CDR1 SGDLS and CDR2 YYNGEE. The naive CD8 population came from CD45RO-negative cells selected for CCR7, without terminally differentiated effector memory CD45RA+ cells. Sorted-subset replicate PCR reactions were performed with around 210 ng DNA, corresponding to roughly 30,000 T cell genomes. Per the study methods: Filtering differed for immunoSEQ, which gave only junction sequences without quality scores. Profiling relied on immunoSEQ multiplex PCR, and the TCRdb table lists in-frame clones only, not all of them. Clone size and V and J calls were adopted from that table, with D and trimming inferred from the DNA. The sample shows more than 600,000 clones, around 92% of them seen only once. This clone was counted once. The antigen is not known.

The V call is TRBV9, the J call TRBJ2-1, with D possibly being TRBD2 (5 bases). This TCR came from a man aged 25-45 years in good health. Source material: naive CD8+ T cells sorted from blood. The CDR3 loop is CASNEGSNEQFF. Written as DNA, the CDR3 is TGTGCCAGCAACGAGGGATCCAATGAGCAGTTCTTC.